Following are 29 T cell receptor beta chains from one sample sequenced in a study of T-cell reconstitution after alpha-beta-depleted transplantation in children listed by TCRdb under 2016. Library preparation was by PCR. Sequencing was carried out with an Illumina HiSeq 2500. Molecular barcoding was employed in the preparation of TCR libraries, with unique molecular identifiers being used to normalize TCRbeta repertoire quantification. TCRdb reprocessed the public reads (quality trimming at Q25 with fastp, clone calling with MiXCR) and kept in-frame beta chains. Here each entry gathers all rows of one CDR3 protein and keeps the most common genes and DNA. A total of roughly 490,000 distinct CDR3 sequences appear in this sample, about an eighth of them only once. Of the sample, 12% to 15% falls within the top ten clones. What this sample's treatment or condition label stands for: allogeneic hematopoietic cell transplantation with graft depleted of TCRalphabeta T cells and CD19 B cells.

Here the sequenced sample was PBMCs, mostly from graft donor cells, taken 180 days after TCRalphabeta/CD19-depleted stem cell transplant. These receptors all stem from a female patient between 2 and 15 years old who had a stem cell transplant for aplastic anemia, so the T cells may come from the graft donor.

The genes are TRBV14 and TRBJ2-1, with 9 bases aligning to TRBD1. Germline assignment: CDR1 SGHDN and CDR2 FVKESK. With 2 bases clipped from V and 8 bases from J, the junction kept 7 bases outside the gene matches. The CDR3 loop spans 15 amino acids. The CDR3 sequence is CASSQTGGIGYEQFF. The DNA for the CDR3 is TGTGCCAGCAGCCAAACAGGGGGCATAGGGTATGAGCAGTTCTTC.

This chain uses TRBV7-2 with TRBJ2-3, with D tentatively TRBD1 or TRBD2 (5 bases each). V was clipped by 4 bases and J by 3 bases, with 14 bases between them. The CDR3 length is 15 residues. Germline CDR1 is SGHTA and CDR2 is FQGNSA. CDR3 in amino acids: CASSSSGRETDTQYF. Here the CDR3 DNA reads TGTGCCAGCAGCTCGTCGGGACGCGAGACAGATACGCAGTATTTT.

This clonotype has just a few counts. The chain has TRBV10-2 and TRBJ2-5, with 9 bases identical to TRBD2. The J segment lost 5 bases and the V segment lost 4 bases, leaving 11 bases of the junction unmatched. CDR3 length: 16 residues. The germline V gene has CDR1 WSHSY and CDR2 SAAADI. DNA for the CDR3: TGCGCCAGCAGTGGGCGGGAGGGCCGGATTTATGAGACCCAGTACTTC. It translates to CASSGREGRIYETQYF.

The gene calls are TRBV4-1 and TRBJ2-4, with 9 bases aligning to TRBD1. The CDR3 contains 16 residues. With 0 bases clipped from V and 9 bases from J, the junction kept 9 bases outside the gene matches. Germline V gives CDR1 MGHRA, CDR2 YSYEKL. CDR3 nucleotides: TGCGCCAGCAGCCAAGATGGGGGACAGGGCAGAAGCATTCAGTACTTC. This codes for CASSQDGGQGRSIQYF.

In its sample, this clonotype was seen a few times. The rearrangement joins TRBV6-1 to TRBJ2-1, with D possibly being TRBD1 (5 bases). Trimming pared 8 bases from V and 4 bases from J, leaving 18 bases between. CDR1 is MNHNS and CDR2 is SASEGT in the germline V gene. The CDR3 extends over 15 amino acids. The CDR3 sequence: CASCRSQGIYNEQFF. In nucleotides, the CDR3 is TGTGCCAGCTGCAGGAGCCAGGGAATTTACAATGAGCAGTTCTTC.

This clonotype was recorded at least ten times. This chain joins TRBV11-2 and TRBJ2-1, with TRBD2 as a possible D gene (6 bases). CDR1 is SGHAT and CDR2 is FQNNGV in the germline V gene. CDR3 length equals 15 residues. The V end was cut by 1 base, the J end by 3 bases, with 10 bases between. The DNA of the CDR3 is TGTGCCAGCAGCTTAGCGGGAGCCCTCTACAATGAGCAGTTCTTC. Its protein product is CASSLAGALYNEQFF. Looking up the rest from reference TRBV11-2 and TRBJ2-1 gives the full variable domain: EAGVAQSPRYKIIEKRQSVAFWCNPISGHATLYWYQQILGQGPKLLIQFQNNGVVDDSQLPKDRFSAERLKGVDSTLKIQPAKLEDSAVYLCASSLAGALYNEQFFGPGTRLTVL.

This clonotype has only a few counts. The chain is built from TRBV15 and TRBJ2-5, with D maybe TRBD1 (6 bases). The germline V gene has CDR1 LNHNV and CDR2 YYDKDF (reference sequence). Trimming took 0 bases from V and 4 from J, leaving 12 bases between them. This CDR3 contains 15 residues. CDR3 region: CATSRDCFRGETQYF. As DNA, the CDR3 is TGTGCCACCAGCAGAGATTGTTTCAGGGGAGAGACCCAGTACTTC.

The CDR3 loop reads CASSKGGERGYEQYV. In DNA, the CDR3 is TGCGCCAGCAGCAAAGGCGGGGAGCGGGGCTACGAGCAGTACGTC. This chain connects TRBV5-1 to TRBJ2-7; 7 bases fit TRBD2. The ends lost 4 bases at V and 3 bases at J; junction bases unmatched: 10. The germline V gene has CDR1 SGHRS and CDR2 YFSETQ. This CDR3 spans 15 amino acids.

This clonotype was observed a handful of times. The chain links TRBV28 to TRBJ1-5; possible D gene TRBD1, 5 bases. V lost 6 bases, J lost 0 bases, and 12 bases lay in between. This CDR3 has 15 residues. Germline values: CDR1 MDHEN, CDR2 SYDVKM. For the CDR3, the DNA is TGTGCCAGCAGCCGCCGGGGCGATAGCAATCAGCCCCAGCATTTT. It is translated as CASSRRGDSNQPQHF.

The V call is TRBV7-9, the J call TRBJ1-5; no clear D. Germline V gene lookup returns CDR1 SEHNR and CDR2 FQNEAQ (reference sequence). The CDR3 runs to 13 residues. Deletions cut 3 bases from V and 9 bases from J, with 12 bases between. This CDR3 is CASSLAGRGPQHF. The CDR3 DNA is TGTGCCAGCAGCTTGGCGGGTCGGGGGCCCCAGCATTTT. The full variable domain, its missing parts supplied by reference TRBV7-9 and TRBJ1-5, is DTGVSQNPRHKITKRGQNVTFRCDPISEHNRLYWYRQTLGQGPEFLTYFQNEAQLEKSRLLSDRFSAERPKGSFSTLEIQRTEQGDSAMYLCASSLAGRGPQHFGDGTRLSIL.

This sequence joins TRBV29-1 and TRBJ1-4, with a tentative D call TRBD1 (5 bases). Trimming removed 4 bases from V and 0 bases from J, with 12 bases in between. This CDR3 is built from 15 residues. Germline V gives CDR1 SQVTM, CDR2 ANQGSEA. CDR3 coding DNA: TGCAGCGTTGCTGACAGATCTGCAACTAATGAAAAACTGTTTTTT. It yields the protein CSVADRSATNEKLFF.

The gene calls are TRBV4-3 and TRBJ2-1, with D possibly TRBD2 on 5 matching bases. Germline CDR1 LGHNA, CDR2 YSLEER. The V gene lost 2 bases and the J gene lost 6 bases, with 11 bases spanning the gap. CDR3 size: 14 residues. The DNA of the CDR3 is TGCGCCAGCAGCCAAAGGGCTAGCATCAATGAGCAGTTCTTC. Its protein product is CASSQRASINEQFF.

This clonotype was detected a few times. The chain recombines TRBV20-1 with TRBJ1-2, with D uncertain. The CDR3 has 13 amino acids. The germline V gene has CDR1 DFQATT and CDR2 SNEGSKA (reference sequence). The V end was cut by 4 bases, the J end by 3 bases, with 12 bases between. In DNA, the CDR3 is TGCAGTGCTAAAAAAGGCGACCACTATGGCTACACCTTC. This codes for CSAKKGDHYGYTF.

This clonotype was counted ten times or more. The rearrangement joins TRBV20-1 to TRBJ1-4; unclear D gene. This CDR3 is built from 15 residues. Germline assignment: CDR1 DFQATT and CDR2 SNEGSKA (reference sequence). The germline V and J ends were trimmed by 6 bases and 0 bases, with 14 bases remaining between them. The CDR3 DNA reads TGCAGTGCCCCGAGGCCGGGGACAACTAATGAAAAACTGTTTTTT. The encoded protein is CSAPRPGTTNEKLFF.

The V and J genes are TRBV6-6 and TRBJ2-3; a weak D match, TRBD1 (5 bases). This CDR3 comprises 13 residues. Between the trimmed V and J ends, which lost 11 bases and 0 bases, there was a span of 12 bases. From germline, CDR1 is MNHNY and CDR2 SVGAGI (reference sequence). The CDR3 region is CAVDSRSTDTQYF. The CDR3 DNA follows: TGTGCCGTCGACAGCCGTAGCACAGATACGCAGTATTTT.

This clonotype was seen a few times. CDR3 region: CASSSYEEQFF. In DNA, the CDR3 is TGTGCCAGCAGCTCCTACGAGGAGCAGTTCTTC. This chain links TRBV7-9 with TRBJ2-1; D is undetermined. V was cut by 4 bases and J by 10 bases, with 8 bases left in between. In germline, CDR1 is SEHNR, CDR2 FQNEAQ (reference sequence). The CDR3 extends over 11 amino acids.

In regard to this clonotype: Mismatch with germline at one junction end may stem from a read error. V gene TRBV7-2 combines with J gene TRBJ1-5; no clear D. The CDR3 contains 16 residues. The germline gives CDR1 SGHTA, CDR2 FQGNSA. The chain's CDR3 is CAGSPRDPYNNQPQHF. Written as DNA, the CDR3 is TGTGCCGGCAGCCCCCGGGATCCATATAACAATCAGCCCCAGCATTTT.

V gene TRBV11-3 combines with J gene TRBJ2-1; 7 nucleotides agree with TRBD2. Germline CDR1 reads SGHNT; CDR2 reads YENEEA. The CDR3 consists of 13 residues. V was clipped by 0 bases and J by 7 bases; unmatched bases: 0. This chain's CDR3 is CASSLEGLNEQFF. The CDR3 nucleotides are TGTGCCAGCAGCTTAGAGGGACTAAATGAGCAGTTCTTC. The whole variable domain, remainder taken from reference TRBV11-3 and TRBJ2-1, is EAGVVQSPRYKIIEKKQPVAFWCNPISGHNTLYWYLQNLGQGPELLIRYENEEAVDDSQLPKDRFSAERLKGVDSTLKIQPAELGDSAVYLCASSLEGLNEQFFGPGTRLTVL.

The V and J genes are TRBV12-3 or TRBV12-4 and TRBJ1-2; D gene ambiguous. V was cut by 2 bases and J by 4 bases, with 11 bases left in between. This CDR3 is 14 amino acids long. The CDR3 DNA is TGTGCCAGCAGTTTACGGTTGGCAGGCTATGGCTACACCTTC. Residues: CASSLRLAGYGYTF.

This clonotype was observed a handful of times. The chain couples TRBV11-2 to TRBJ2-1; D gene ambiguous. The CDR3 runs to 15 residues. V gave up 5 bases and J gave up 1 base, with 12 bases separating them. Germline CDR1 is SGHAT and CDR2 is FQNNGV. This CDR3 reads CASSHLVPSYNEQFF. CDR3 DNA sequence: TGTGCCAGCAGCCACCTAGTTCCTTCCTACAATGAGCAGTTCTTC.

This clonotype was recorded a few times. The chain employs TRBV7-2 and TRBJ2-3; no definite D call. Germline V gene lookup returns CDR1 SGHTA and CDR2 FQGNSA. This CDR3 comprises 15 residues. Between the trimmed V and J ends, which lost 5 bases and 6 bases, there was a span of 18 bases. CDR3 coding DNA: TGTGCCAGCAGCCACCGGGCCTCTGAAGGGGATACGCAGTATTTT. It translates to CASSHRASEGDTQYF.

CDR3 loop: CASSLVGHQETQYF. The CDR3 coding sequence is TGTGCCAGCAGCTTAGTAGGGCATCAGGAGACCCAGTACTTC. The chain is built from TRBV7-2 and TRBJ2-5; the D is unclear. Germline CDR1 is SGHTA and CDR2 is FQGNSA. Trimming took 1 base from V and 5 from J, leaving 11 bases between them. The CDR3 runs to 14 residues.

The J gene is TRBJ2-5, the V gene TRBV7-2; D is perhaps TRBD1 (6 bases). CDR3 length: 14 amino acids. The V end was cut by 5 bases, the J end by 5 bases, with 15 bases between. Germline V CDR1 and CDR2: SGHTA, FQGNSA. CDR3 protein: CASSRTGFGETQYF. CDR3 DNA sequence: TGTGCCAGCAGCCGAACAGGGTTTGGCGAGACCCAGTACTTC.

This clonotype was detected a few times. This chain links TRBV12-3 or TRBV12-4 with TRBJ1-2, with D uncertain. V dropped 8 bases and J dropped 0 bases, with 10 bases sitting between them. This CDR3 spans 13 amino acids. The CDR3 sequence is CASGRASNYGYTF. The CDR3 DNA reads TGTGCCAGCGGACGGGCCTCTAACTATGGCTACACCTTC.

This clonotype was counted a few times. The V gene is TRBV7-9, the J gene TRBJ1-5; 9 nucleotides agree with TRBD1. Germline lookup yields CDR1 SEHNR and CDR2 FQNEAQ (reference sequence). CDR3 length: 15 amino acids. After removal of 3 bases from V and 5 bases from J, the junction contained 5 bases not matched to a gene. The CDR3: CASSLEQGAHQPQHF. The CDR3 DNA sequence: TGTGCCAGCAGCTTGGAACAGGGGGCCCATCAGCCCCAGCATTTT.

This clonotype was seen only a few times. The chain couples TRBV28 to TRBJ2-2, with D uncertain. CDR3 size: 13 residues. From germline, CDR1 is MDHEN and CDR2 SYDVKM. Trimming took 3 bases from V and 5 from J, leaving 7 bases between them. This CDR3 is CASSFEETGELFF. The DNA of the CDR3 is TGTGCCAGCAGTTTTGAGGAGACCGGGGAGCTGTTTTTT.

The chain links TRBV19 to TRBJ2-1; 8 nucleotides line up with TRBD1. CDR1 is LNHDA, CDR2 SQIVND, per germline (reference sequence). J lost 4 bases, V lost 9 bases, and 14 bases had no gene match. The CDR3 is made up of 16 amino acids. CDR3 sequence reads: CASTMQGALVYNEQFF. Here the CDR3 DNA reads TGTGCCAGCACGATGCAGGGGGCCCTTGTGTACAATGAGCAGTTCTTC.

This chain links TRBV7-8 with TRBJ2-6; TRBD1 agrees at 11 bases. The CDR3 contains 19 residues. V lost 4 bases to trimming and J lost 3 bases; unmatched junction nucleotides: 11. Germline CDR1 is SGHVS and CDR2 is FQNEAQ. The CDR3 spells CASSSRWTGGLGGANVLTF. The CDR3, as DNA: TGTGCCAGCAGCTCTAGGTGGACAGGGGGCCTAGGTGGGGCCAACGTCCTGACTTTC.

The V gene is TRBV12-3 or TRBV12-4, the J gene TRBJ2-5, with 7 bases that match TRBD1. V was clipped by 3 bases and J by 0 bases; unmatched bases: 4. CDR3 length: 15 residues. The CDR3 is CASSLGRGNQETQYF. The CDR3 DNA is TGTGCCAGCAGTTTGGGCAGGGGGAACCAAGAGACCCAGTACTTC.